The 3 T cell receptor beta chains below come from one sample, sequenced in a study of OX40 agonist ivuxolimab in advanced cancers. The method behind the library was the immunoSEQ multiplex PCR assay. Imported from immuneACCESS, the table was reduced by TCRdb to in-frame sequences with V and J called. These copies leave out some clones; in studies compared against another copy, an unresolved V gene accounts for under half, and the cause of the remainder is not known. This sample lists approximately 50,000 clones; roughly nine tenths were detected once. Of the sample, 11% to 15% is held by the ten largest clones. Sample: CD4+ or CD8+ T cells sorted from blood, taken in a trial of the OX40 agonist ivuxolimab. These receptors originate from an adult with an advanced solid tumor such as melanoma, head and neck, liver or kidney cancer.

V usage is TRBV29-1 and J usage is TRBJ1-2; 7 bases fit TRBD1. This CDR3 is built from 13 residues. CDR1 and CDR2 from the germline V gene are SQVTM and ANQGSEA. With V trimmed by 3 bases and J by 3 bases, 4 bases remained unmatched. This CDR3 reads CSVEYDRDYGYTF. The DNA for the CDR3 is TGCAGCGTTGAGTATGACAGGGACTATGGCTACACCTTC.

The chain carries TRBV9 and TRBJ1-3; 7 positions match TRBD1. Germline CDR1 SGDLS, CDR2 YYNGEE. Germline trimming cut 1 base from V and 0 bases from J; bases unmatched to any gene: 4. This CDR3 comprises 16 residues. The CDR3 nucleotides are TGTGCCAGCAGCGTATCCGGGACAGACTCTGGAAACACCATATATTTT. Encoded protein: CASSVSGTDSGNTIYF.

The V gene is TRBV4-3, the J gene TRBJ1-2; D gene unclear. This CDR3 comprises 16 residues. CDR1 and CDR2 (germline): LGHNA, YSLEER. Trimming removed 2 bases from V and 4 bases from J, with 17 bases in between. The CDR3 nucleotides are TGCGCCAGCAGCCAAAGTCGAACGTCCACCCTCTATGGCTACACCTTC. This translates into CASSQSRTSTLYGYTF.